Listed here are 14 T cell receptor beta chains from one sample, sequenced in a study of spatial heterogeneity in lung cancer. TCRdb re-analysed the 5' RACE reads in MiXCR, keeping a single row per CDR3 protein. This repertoire shows several hundred distinct CDR3 sequences, more than 15% found once; its top ten account for about 20%. Time point meaning: sample taken at primary tumor resection. Sequencing was performed on normal lung tissue next to the tumor, taken at surgery. The receptor set was obtained from a male donor with early-stage non-small cell lung cancer.

This clonotype was picked up a small number of times. The library was built for alpha chains, so this beta chain is an off-target read and its size means little. CDR3 nucleotides: TGTGCCAGCTCGAGAGGCACCGGGGAGCTGTTTTTT. Its translation: CASSRGTGELFF. The chain joins TRBV28 to TRBJ2-2; no clear D gene. Germline V gene lookup returns CDR1 MDHEN and CDR2 SYDVKM. The V gene lost 8 bases and the J gene lost 4 bases, with 8 bases spanning the gap. The CDR3 extends over 12 amino acids. Combining the CDR3 with reference TRBV28 and TRBJ2-2 gives the whole variable domain DVKVTQSSRYLVKRTGEKVFLECVQDMDHENMFWYRQDPGLGLRLIYFSYDVKMKEKGDIPEGYSVSREKKERFSLILESASTNQTSMYLCASSRGTGELFFGEGSRLTVL.

The table lists this clonotype with a few counts. Little can be read into the size of this beta chain, an off-target read in a library designed for alpha chains. The chain employs TRBV7-2 and TRBJ2-5; D might be TRBD1 or TRBD2, each matching 5 bases. CDR3 length equals 14 residues. Looked up from germline, CDR1 is SGHTA and CDR2 is FQGNSA. V shed 5 bases and J shed 7 bases, with 17 bases lying between them. DNA for the CDR3: TGTGCCAGCAGCGCTGACGGGGCTGGAGGGACCCAGTACTTC. It codes for CASSADGAGGTQYF.

A few counts support this clonotype. Being off target in a library aimed at alpha chains, this beta chain has a size of little meaning. The rearrangement uses TRBV3-1 and TRBJ2-7; 7 nucleotides line up with TRBD2. CDR3 length equals 13 residues. Germline lookup yields CDR1 LGHDT and CDR2 YNNKEL (reference sequence). V was pared by 6 bases and J by 6 bases, with 8 bases of the junction left unmatched. The CDR3 region has the DNA TGTGCCAGCAGTCGGACTAGGGGCGGCGAGCAGTACTTC. Translation gives CASSRTRGGEQYF.

Within the sample, this clonotype is large. Within a library made for alpha chains, this beta chain is off target, and its count is uninformative. The V gene is TRBV7-2, the J gene TRBJ2-7, with TRBD2 matching over 7 bases. V lost 2 bases and J lost 0; bases outside the gene matches: 4. CDR1 is SGHTA and CDR2 is FQGNSA in the germline V gene. CDR3 length: 15 residues. The CDR3 sequence: CASSLMLAASYEQYF. CDR3 sequence (DNA): TGTGCCAGCAGCTTAATGCTAGCGGCCTCCTACGAGCAGTACTTC.

This clonotype is classed as hyperexpanded (1% or more). Found in a library prepared for alpha chains, this beta chain is an off-target read, and its abundance has little meaning. This rearrangement joins TRBV19 to TRBJ2-5, with D perhaps matching TRBD1 (6 bases). Germline lookup yields CDR1 LNHDA and CDR2 SQIVND (reference sequence). V lost 0 bases, J lost 9 bases, and 17 bases lay in between. The CDR3 loop spans 15 amino acids. In nucleotides, the CDR3 is TGTGCCAGTAGTATAGATCGGGACACCCAGACGGCCCAGTACTTC. This gives the protein CASSIDRDTQTAQYF.

As to this clonotype: This beta chain lies outside the target of a library built for alpha chains; its clone size means little. The J gene is TRBJ2-1, the V gene TRBV7-2, with D hard to call. Germline V gives CDR1 SGHTA, CDR2 FQGNSA. V was trimmed by 4 bases and J by 2 bases, leaving 12 bases between them. The CDR3 is 15 amino acids. The CDR3 protein is CASSYADGTYNEQFF. The CDR3 DNA reads TGTGCCAGCAGCTACGCTGATGGGACCTACAATGAGCAGTTCTTC.

This clonotype was recorded a few times. This beta chain lies outside the target of a library built for alpha chains; its clone size means little. The chain combines TRBV19 with TRBJ1-5; tentatively, D is TRBD1 (5 bases). Germline CDR1 reads LNHDA; CDR2 reads SQIVND (reference sequence). V lost 0 bases, J lost 4 bases, and 16 bases lay in between. This CDR3 comprises 17 residues. CDR3: CASSIDQGVLGNQPQHF. CDR3 DNA sequence: TGTGCCAGTAGTATAGATCAAGGGGTTCTGGGTAATCAGCCCCAGCATTTT.

As concerns this clonotype: Little can be read into the size of this beta chain, an off-target read in a library designed for alpha chains. This rearrangement joins TRBV27 to TRBJ2-1; D ambiguous. The CDR3 runs 12 residues. Between the trimmed V and J ends, which lost 6 bases and 7 bases, there was a span of 10 bases. Looked up from germline, CDR1 is MNHEY and CDR2 is SMNVEV (reference sequence). Written as DNA, the CDR3 is TGTGCCAGCAGCCTAGGAGAGAATGAGCAGTTCTTC. Translation: CASSLGENEQFF.

This clonotype has only a few counts. The library was built for alpha chains, so this beta chain is an off-target read and its size means little. V usage is TRBV28 and J usage is TRBJ2-1, with D perhaps being TRBD1 or TRBD2 (5 bases each). The CDR3 extends over 13 amino acids. V was shortened by 4 bases and J by 7 bases, with 11 bases between the two germline ends. From germline, CDR1 is MDHEN and CDR2 SYDVKM. The CDR3 DNA reads as TGTGCCAGCAGTTGGGACGCCGAGAATGAGCAGTTCTTC. It encodes CASSWDAENEQFF.

This clonotype was seen a few times. The library was designed around alpha chains, so this beta chain is a stray read whose abundance carries little weight. The CDR3 sequence: CATGPSGANVLTF. The DNA of the CDR3 is TGCGCCACCGGACCCTCTGGGGCCAACGTCCTGACTTTC. This chain joins TRBV10-2 and TRBJ2-6; no clear D gene. The CDR3 is 13 residues long. The V and J ends lost 10 bases and 0 bases respectively, with 7 bases between them. Per the germline V gene, CDR1 is WSHSY and CDR2 is SAAADI.

This clonotype turned up a few times. This beta chain was picked up by a library intended for alpha chains and is off target, so its count carries little meaning. The gene calls are TRBV7-2 and TRBJ2-2; TRBD2 matches 7 bases. CDR1 and CDR2 from the germline V gene are SGHTA and FQGNSA. The CDR3 has 18 residues. Germline trimming cut 3 bases from V and 4 bases from J; bases unmatched to any gene: 14. CDR3 coding DNA: TGTGCCAGCAGCTTTGGACCTGAGGATGGGAGGGCCACCGGGGAGCTGTTTTTT. This encodes CASSFGPEDGRATGELFF.

About this clonotype itself: A library made for alpha chains picked up this beta chain off target, so its size means little. Here the CDR3 reads CASSHQGGTGIYNEQFF. The CDR3, as DNA: TGCGCCAGCAGTCACCAGGGGGGTACAGGGATCTACAATGAGCAGTTCTTC. V usage is TRBV23-1 and J usage is TRBJ2-1; tentatively, D is TRBD1 (7 bases). TRBV23-1 qualifies as an ORF whose function is uncertain. The ends were cut back, 3 bases at V and 3 bases at J, with 18 bases in the middle. This CDR3 region has 17 residues.

About this clonotype: Since it is a stray read in a library aimed at alpha chains, this beta chain has a size that is not meaningful. The gene calls are TRBV4-3 and TRBJ2-5, with 10 bases lining up with TRBD2. CDR1 LGHNA and CDR2 YSLEER come from the germline V gene. J lost 4 bases, V lost 1 base, and 9 bases had no gene match. The CDR3 is made up of 17 amino acids. CDR3 sequence (DNA): TGCGCCAGCAGCCAAGGGGCAGCGGGAGGGCCCCGAGAGACCCAGTACTTC. This encodes CASSQGAAGGPRETQYF.

In regard to this clonotype: The library was prepared for alpha chains; this beta chain is a stray read, so its frequency means little. V is TRBV20-1 and J is TRBJ2-3, with TRBD2 matching over 11 bases. This CDR3 region has 16 residues. The V gene's germline CDR1 is DFQATT and CDR2 SNEGSKA (reference sequence). With 0 bases clipped from V and 2 bases from J, the junction kept 4 bases outside the gene matches. The CDR3 nucleotides read TGCAGTGCTAGAGAGGGACTAGCGGAAGACACAGATACGCAGTATTTT. Residues: CSAREGLAEDTDTQYF.